The next 18 T cell receptor beta chains were all read from a single sample in a study of blood T cell repertoires in COVID-19. Libraries were prepared by immunoSEQ multiplex PCR; TCRdb keeps only in-frame clonotypes and omits some of them. The data contain 30,000 to 45,000 clones, around 86% of them singletons. The sample taken for sequencing was peripheral blood. The receptors originated from a human donor in a cohort sampled during active COVID-19.

The V gene is TRBV12-3 or TRBV12-4, the J gene TRBJ2-2; the D gene is possibly TRBD2 (6 bases). V lost 6 bases and J lost 5, with 10 bases in between. The CDR3 runs to 13 residues. The CDR3 protein is CASSSSGTGELFF. The CDR3 DNA follows: TGTGCCAGCAGCTCGAGCGGGACCGGGGAGCTGTTTTTT.

The V call is TRBV19, the J call TRBJ2-7; D might be TRBD2 (6 bases). The V gene lost 5 bases and the J gene lost 3 bases, with 17 bases spanning the gap. Germline V lookup: CDR1 LNHDA, CDR2 SQIVND (reference sequence). The CDR3 loop spans 15 amino acids. CDR3 DNA: TGTGCCAGTAGTTGGGGACTCGGCCCAATCTACGAGCAGTACTTC. Its translation is CASSWGLGPIYEQYF.

The CDR3 protein is CASSAPGQGTTNEKLFF. Here the CDR3 DNA reads TGTGCCAGCAGCGCGCCGGGACAGGGAACAACTAATGAAAAACTGTTTTTT. The chain joins TRBV5-6 to TRBJ1-4; TRBD1 agrees at 9 bases. V lost 4 bases and J lost 0; bases outside the gene matches: 7. Per germline, CDR1 SGHDT and CDR2 YYEEEE. The CDR3 sequence is 17 residues long.

The rearrangement links TRBV6-2 or TRBV6-3 to TRBJ1-2; a weak D match, TRBD1 (6 bases). The CDR3 spans 16 residues. In germline, CDR1 is MNHEY, CDR2 SVGEGT. V was pared by 0 bases and J by 5 bases, with 16 bases between. This chain's CDR3 is CASSYSTAVGGYGYTF. DNA of the CDR3: TGTGCCAGCAGTTACTCAACGGCCGTAGGGGGATATGGCTACACCTTC.

The chain carries TRBV9 and TRBJ1-2; D might be TRBD1 (5 bases). V was shortened by 3 bases and J by 4 bases, with 19 bases between the two germline ends. Germline CDR1 and CDR2: SGDLS and YYNGEE. This CDR3 contains 16 residues. This chain's CDR3 is CASSESPGVVSYGYTF. In DNA, the CDR3 is TGTGCCAGCAGCGAGTCCCCGGGGGTGGTATCCTATGGCTACACCTTC. Full variable domain (outside the CDR3, taken from reference TRBV9 and TRBJ1-2): DSGVTQTPKHLITATGQRVTLRCSPRSGDLSVYWYQQSLDQGLQFLIQYYNGEERAKGNILERFSAQQFPDLHSELNLSSLELGDSALYFCASSESPGVVSYGYTFGSGTRLTVV.

The chain uses TRBV19 and TRBJ1-4; a weak D match, TRBD1 (5 bases). The CDR3 extends over 14 amino acids. The V gene lost 3 bases and the J gene lost 7 bases, with 12 bases spanning the gap. CDR1 is LNHDA and CDR2 is SQIVND in the germline V gene (reference sequence). The CDR3 DNA is TGTGCCAGTAGTATCGGCCAGGGTACTGAAAAACTGTTTTTT. Amino acids: CASSIGQGTEKLFF.

The chain combines TRBV5-1 with TRBJ1-4; 8 bases are shared with TRBD1. Germline V lookup: CDR1 SGHRS, CDR2 YFSETQ. The CDR3 totals 17 residues. The V gene end was trimmed by 0 bases and the J gene end by 5 bases; junction bases not matched to a gene: 9. This CDR3 reads CASSLGQTGVLNEKLFF. CDR3 bases: TGCGCCAGCAGCTTGGGCCAGACAGGGGTACTCAATGAAAAACTGTTTTTT.

This clone was observed a single time. The gene calls are TRBV6-4 and TRBJ2-1, with 11 bases fitting TRBD2. Unmatched junction bases numbered 1, after V lost 3 bases and J lost 9 bases. Germline V CDR1 and CDR2: MRHNA, SNTAGT. This CDR3 comprises 13 residues. CDR3 nucleotide sequence: TGTGCCAGCAGTGAAACTAGCGGGGGTGAGCAGTTCTTC. Its translation is CASSETSGGEQFF.

The genes are TRBV15 and TRBJ2-2, with D possibly matching TRBD1 (6 bases). Trimming took off 5 bases at V and 4 bases at J, with 14 bases between the two ends. This CDR3 is 15 amino acids long. The germline V gene has CDR1 LNHNV and CDR2 YYDKDF (reference sequence). CDR3 protein: CATSGGLRGTGELFF. DNA for the CDR3: TGTGCCACCAGCGGGGGCCTGAGAGGCACCGGGGAGCTGTTTTTT. Complete variable domain (other parts from reference TRBV15 and TRBJ2-2): DAMVIQNPRYQVTQFGKPVTLSCSQTLNHNVMYWYQQKSSQAPKLLFHYYDKDFNNEADTPDNFQSRRPNTSFCFLDIRSPGLGDTAMYLCATSGGLRGTGELFFGEGSRLTVL.

This rearrangement joins TRBV7-2 to TRBJ2-4, with TRBD1 matching 9 bases. Germline CDR1 reads SGHTA; CDR2 reads FQGNSA. CDR3 length: 14 amino acids. V dropped 5 bases and J dropped 6; count of bases not matched to a gene: 5. The CDR3 region is CASSPGQGSNIQYF. In DNA form, the CDR3 reads TGTGCCAGCAGCCCTGGACAGGGGTCAAACATTCAGTACTTC.

V and J are TRBV7-8 and TRBJ1-2; 7 nucleotides agree with TRBD1. Germline V gene sequence: CDR1 SGHVS, CDR2 FQNEAQ. Germline trimming cut 0 bases from V and 3 bases from J; bases unmatched to any gene: 4. The CDR3 consists of 15 residues. The CDR3 DNA reads as TGTGCCAGCAGCTTAGCAGGACAGGCTCACTATGGCTACACCTTC. Its protein product is CASSLAGQAHYGYTF.

The rearrangement uses TRBV6-6 and TRBJ2-2, with TRBD2 matching 11 bases. V was pared by 6 bases and J by 6 bases, with 6 bases of the junction left unmatched. The V gene's germline CDR1 is MNHNY and CDR2 SVGAGI (reference sequence). The CDR3 has 15 residues. CDR3 in DNA: TGTGCCAGCAGCATACTAGCGGGAGTACCCGGGGAGCTGTTTTTT. Its protein is CASSILAGVPGELFF.

The rearrangement joins TRBV19 to TRBJ2-1; weak D call: TRBD2 (6 bases). Germline CDR1 and CDR2: LNHDA and SQIVND (reference sequence). Between the trimmed V and J ends, which lost 7 bases and 7 bases, there was a span of 14 bases. CDR3 size: 13 residues. The CDR3 coding sequence is TGTGCCAGTACCACGCGGGCGGGGAATGAGCAGTTCTTC. Its protein is CASTTRAGNEQFF.

This clone was counted only a few times. V usage is TRBV7-2 and J usage is TRBJ2-1; TRBD2 might be the D (6 bases). This CDR3 comprises 12 residues. The V and J ends lost 2 bases and 8 bases respectively, with 7 bases between them. Germline values: CDR1 SGHTA, CDR2 FQGNSA. CDR3 nucleotides: TGTGCCAGCAGCTTACGCGGGGATGAGCAGTTCTTC. This translates into CASSLRGDEQFF.

The V and J genes are TRBV25-1 and TRBJ1-2, with 10 bases lining up with TRBD1. The CDR3 spans 18 residues. Germline V gene lookup returns CDR1 MGHDK and CDR2 SYGVNS. The junction had 10 bases not matched to a gene; V was cut back by 3 bases and J by 0 bases. The chain's CDR3 is CASSDSRDRGLANYGYTF. CDR3 coding DNA: TGTGCCAGCAGTGACAGCCGGGACAGGGGATTAGCTAACTATGGCTACACCTTC.

This sequence joins TRBV28 and TRBJ1-3; 11 bases fit TRBD1. This CDR3 region has 14 residues. V shed 10 bases and J 3 bases; nucleotides not matched to a gene: 5. Germline V gene sequence: CDR1 MDHEN, CDR2 SYDVKM. This CDR3 reads CATFGTGGGNTIYF. The CDR3 nucleotides read TGTGCCACCTTCGGGACAGGGGGTGGAAACACCATATATTTT. Full variable domain (missing parts from reference TRBV28 and TRBJ1-3): DVKVTQSSRYLVKRTGEKVFLECVQDMDHENMFWYRQDPGLGLRLIYFSYDVKMKEKGDIPEGYSVSREKKERFSLILESASTNQTSMYLCATFGTGGGNTIYFGEGSWLTVV.

V gene TRBV5-1 combines with J gene TRBJ1-6; 9 positions match TRBD1. The CDR3 sequence is 16 residues long. The germline V gene encodes CDR1 SGHRS and CDR2 YFSETQ. V lost 0 bases and J lost 9; bases outside the gene matches: 7. CDR3 sequence reads: CASSLVGDREGSPLHF. The CDR3 DNA sequence: TGCGCCAGCAGCTTGGTCGGGGACAGGGAGGGTTCACCCCTCCACTTT.

J is TRBJ2-2 and V is TRBV11-2; D might be TRBD2 (5 bases). Germline loops: CDR1 SGHAT, CDR2 FQNNGV. V lost 5 bases to trimming and J lost 6 bases, with 13 bases between them. The CDR3 covers 14 residues. This CDR3 reads CASSVRGIAGELFF. The CDR3 region has the DNA TGTGCCAGCAGCGTTAGAGGGATTGCCGGGGAGCTGTTTTTT.